The 14 T cell receptor beta chains below come from one sample, sequenced in a study of blood T cell repertoires in COVID-19. The repertoire was sequenced with immunoSEQ multiplex PCR; TCRdb's copy has only in-frame clones and lacks some. The sample includes 110,000 to 150,000 clones, over 80% of them seen just once. The sequenced sample was peripheral blood. The receptor source for this set is a woman in her fifties or sixties with acute or convalescent COVID-19.

J is TRBJ2-1 and V is TRBV3-1 (or the pseudogene TRBV3-2); unclear D gene. Germline CDR1 LGHDT, CDR2 YNNKEL (reference sequence). This CDR3 is 11 amino acids long. V was clipped by 4 bases and J by 8 bases, with 6 bases between them. The chain's CDR3 is CASSLLDEQFF. DNA of the CDR3: TGTGCCAGCAGCCTCCTAGATGAGCAGTTCTTC.

The V call is TRBV5-1, the J call TRBJ2-7; TRBD1 is a possible D gene (5 bases). V was trimmed by 7 bases and J by 0 bases, leaving 17 bases between them. The CDR3 sequence is 15 residues long. In germline, CDR1 is SGHRS, CDR2 YFSETQ. Here the CDR3 reads CASGKVEGASYEQYF. CDR3 nucleotides: TGCGCCAGCGGAAAGGTCGAAGGGGCCTCCTACGAGCAGTACTTC.

This chain uses TRBV4-2 with TRBJ1-3; a weak D match, TRBD1 (5 bases). CDR1 LGHNA and CDR2 YNFKEQ come from the germline V gene. This CDR3 spans 16 amino acids. Trimming stripped 0 bases from V and 0 bases from J, with 9 bases between. In DNA form, the CDR3 reads TGTGCCAGCAGCCAAGATCCCAGGGACTCTGGAAACACCATATATTTT. Amino acids: CASSQDPRDSGNTIYF.

This clone came up once. V and J are TRBV13 and TRBJ1-1; D is unresolved. This CDR3 contains 13 residues. V gave up 8 bases and J gave up 0 bases, with 10 bases separating them. CDR1 PRHDT and CDR2 FYEKMQ come from the germline V gene (reference sequence). DNA of the CDR3: TGTGCCAGCCGTTCTAATATGAACACTGAAGCTTTCTTT. Residues: CASRSNMNTEAFF.

V is TRBV14 and J is TRBJ2-4, with D tentatively TRBD2 (5 bases). This CDR3 is built from 15 residues. Germline V lookup: CDR1 SGHDN, CDR2 FVKESK. V lost 4 bases to trimming and J lost 7 bases, with 17 bases between them. As DNA, the CDR3 is TGTGCCAGCAGCCGCGGGCGCGGCTTGGGGAACATTCAGTACTTC. Its translation is CASSRGRGLGNIQYF.

The chain is built from TRBV11-2 and TRBJ1-2, with a possible D match to TRBD1 (6 bases). The CDR3 runs 14 residues. V was trimmed by 5 bases and J by 8 bases, leaving 18 bases between them. Looked up from germline, CDR1 is SGHAT and CDR2 is FQNNGV. CDR3 amino acids: CASSPLGQGQGYTF. The CDR3 DNA follows: TGTGCCAGCAGCCCCTTAGGGCAGGGGCAGGGCTACACCTTC.

This clone was counted a single time. The chain uses TRBV7-2 and TRBJ2-5; tentatively, D is TRBD2 (5 bases). Germline lookup yields CDR1 SGHTA and CDR2 FQGNSA. The V and J ends lost 7 bases and 0 bases respectively, with 15 bases between them. The CDR3 covers 15 residues. CDR3 sequence: CASTDAGNHQETQYF. CDR3 DNA sequence: TGTGCCAGCACCGACGCCGGGAACCACCAAGAGACCCAGTACTTC.

The V call is TRBV2, the J call TRBJ1-5; D might be TRBD1 (6 bases). The V gene's germline CDR1 is SNHLY and CDR2 FYNNEI. The CDR3 runs to 15 residues. V lost 5 bases to trimming and J lost 0 bases, with 11 bases between them. The CDR3: CASSSRDNSNQPQHF. CDR3 nucleotide sequence: TGTGCCAGCAGTTCCCGGGACAATAGCAATCAGCCCCAGCATTTT.

This chain joins TRBV4-1 and TRBJ2-3; maybe TRBD1 (5 bases). Trimming pared 3 bases from V and 2 bases from J, leaving 12 bases between. This CDR3 is 15 amino acids long. Germline V gene lookup returns CDR1 MGHRA and CDR2 YSYEKL. The CDR3 nucleotides are TGCGCCAGCAGCCACCAAGGGGCCTCCACAGATACGCAGTATTTT. Its translation is CASSHQGASTDTQYF.

V gene TRBV7-2 combines with J gene TRBJ2-7; TRBD2 matches 9 bases. V trimming: 1 base; J trimming: 9 bases; junction bases outside the gene matches: 7. Germline CDR1 and CDR2: SGHTA and FQGNSA. The CDR3 totals 14 residues. CDR3 sequence: CASSLVAGEGAQYF. The CDR3 DNA reads as TGTGCCAGCAGCTTAGTAGCGGGGGAAGGGGCGCAGTACTTC.

This CDR3 is CATSRDWEGEAFF. In DNA form, the CDR3 reads TGTGCCACCAGCAGGGACTGGGAAGGTGAAGCTTTCTTT. The chain carries TRBV15 and TRBJ1-1; D not certain. V dropped 3 bases and J dropped 7 bases, with 12 bases sitting between them. The germline gives CDR1 LNHNV, CDR2 YYDKDF (reference sequence). The CDR3 sequence is 13 residues long.

The rearrangement links TRBV11-2 to TRBJ1-1; D is ambiguous. Germline CDR1 SGHAT, CDR2 FQNNGV. V lost 5 bases, J lost 0 bases, and 10 bases lay in between. This CDR3 is 14 amino acids long. The CDR3: CASSQQYMNTEAFF. The CDR3 DNA reads as TGTGCCAGCAGCCAACAGTACATGAACACTGAAGCTTTCTTT.

V is TRBV11-2 and J is TRBJ1-1; D remains ambiguous. Trimming stripped 0 bases from V and 11 bases from J, with 7 bases between. Germline-derived CDR1 and CDR2 are SGHAT and FQNNGV. The CDR3 is 11 residues long. CDR3 sequence reads: CASSLDRGAFF. The CDR3, as DNA: TGTGCCAGCAGCTTAGATCGGGGTGCTTTCTTT.

This chain joins TRBV7-6 and TRBJ2-5, with TRBD1 matching 7 bases. The V segment lost 0 bases and the J segment 5 bases; nucleotides outside the gene matches: 6. Germline CDR1 reads SGHVS; CDR2 reads FNYEAQ. The CDR3 spans 15 residues. The CDR3 region has the DNA TGTGCCAGCAGCTTAGCCCTGAGGGGGCCGGAGACCCAGTACTTC. As protein: CASSLALRGPETQYF.